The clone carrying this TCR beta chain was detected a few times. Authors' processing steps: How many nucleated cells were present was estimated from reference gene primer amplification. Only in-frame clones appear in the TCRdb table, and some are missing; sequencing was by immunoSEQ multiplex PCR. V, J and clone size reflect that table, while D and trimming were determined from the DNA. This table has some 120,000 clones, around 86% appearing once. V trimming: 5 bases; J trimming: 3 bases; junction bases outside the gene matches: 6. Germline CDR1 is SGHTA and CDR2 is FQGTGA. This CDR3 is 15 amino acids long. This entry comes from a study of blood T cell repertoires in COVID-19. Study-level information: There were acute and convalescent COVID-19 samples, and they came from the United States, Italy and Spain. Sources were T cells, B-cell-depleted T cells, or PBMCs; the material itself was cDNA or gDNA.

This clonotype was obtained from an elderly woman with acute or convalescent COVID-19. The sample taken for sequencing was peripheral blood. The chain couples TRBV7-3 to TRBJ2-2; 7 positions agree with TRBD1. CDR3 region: CASSPNRGHTGELFF. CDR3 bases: TGTGCCAGCAGCCCGAACAGGGGACACACCGGGGAGCTGTTTTTT.